The T cell receptor beta chain under discussion was sequenced for a study of Tregs in tolerant kidney transplant recipients. Measured with immunoSEQ multiplex PCR; TCRdb has only the in-frame clones, and not every one. Of under 90,000 clones in the sample, 91% were seen once. Germline loops: CDR1 MRHNA, CDR2 SNTAGT. Trimming at V came to 5 bases and at J to 9 bases, leaving 7 bases not matched to a gene. The CDR3 has 14 residues. The nonmyeloablative bone marrow transplants came from related graft donors, with transient mixed chimerism. The specimen comprised CD4+ T cells from blood (PBMCs), sampled 24 months after the transplant. This TCR came from a human patient who received a combined kidney and bone marrow transplant. Some T cells may have originated in the graft donor. The genes are TRBV6-4 and TRBJ1-2; TRBD1 matches at 12 bases. The CDR3 region is CASSLGQGARSYTF. The CDR3 coding sequence is TGTGCCAGCAGTTTGGGACAGGGGGCGCGTAGCTACACCTTC.